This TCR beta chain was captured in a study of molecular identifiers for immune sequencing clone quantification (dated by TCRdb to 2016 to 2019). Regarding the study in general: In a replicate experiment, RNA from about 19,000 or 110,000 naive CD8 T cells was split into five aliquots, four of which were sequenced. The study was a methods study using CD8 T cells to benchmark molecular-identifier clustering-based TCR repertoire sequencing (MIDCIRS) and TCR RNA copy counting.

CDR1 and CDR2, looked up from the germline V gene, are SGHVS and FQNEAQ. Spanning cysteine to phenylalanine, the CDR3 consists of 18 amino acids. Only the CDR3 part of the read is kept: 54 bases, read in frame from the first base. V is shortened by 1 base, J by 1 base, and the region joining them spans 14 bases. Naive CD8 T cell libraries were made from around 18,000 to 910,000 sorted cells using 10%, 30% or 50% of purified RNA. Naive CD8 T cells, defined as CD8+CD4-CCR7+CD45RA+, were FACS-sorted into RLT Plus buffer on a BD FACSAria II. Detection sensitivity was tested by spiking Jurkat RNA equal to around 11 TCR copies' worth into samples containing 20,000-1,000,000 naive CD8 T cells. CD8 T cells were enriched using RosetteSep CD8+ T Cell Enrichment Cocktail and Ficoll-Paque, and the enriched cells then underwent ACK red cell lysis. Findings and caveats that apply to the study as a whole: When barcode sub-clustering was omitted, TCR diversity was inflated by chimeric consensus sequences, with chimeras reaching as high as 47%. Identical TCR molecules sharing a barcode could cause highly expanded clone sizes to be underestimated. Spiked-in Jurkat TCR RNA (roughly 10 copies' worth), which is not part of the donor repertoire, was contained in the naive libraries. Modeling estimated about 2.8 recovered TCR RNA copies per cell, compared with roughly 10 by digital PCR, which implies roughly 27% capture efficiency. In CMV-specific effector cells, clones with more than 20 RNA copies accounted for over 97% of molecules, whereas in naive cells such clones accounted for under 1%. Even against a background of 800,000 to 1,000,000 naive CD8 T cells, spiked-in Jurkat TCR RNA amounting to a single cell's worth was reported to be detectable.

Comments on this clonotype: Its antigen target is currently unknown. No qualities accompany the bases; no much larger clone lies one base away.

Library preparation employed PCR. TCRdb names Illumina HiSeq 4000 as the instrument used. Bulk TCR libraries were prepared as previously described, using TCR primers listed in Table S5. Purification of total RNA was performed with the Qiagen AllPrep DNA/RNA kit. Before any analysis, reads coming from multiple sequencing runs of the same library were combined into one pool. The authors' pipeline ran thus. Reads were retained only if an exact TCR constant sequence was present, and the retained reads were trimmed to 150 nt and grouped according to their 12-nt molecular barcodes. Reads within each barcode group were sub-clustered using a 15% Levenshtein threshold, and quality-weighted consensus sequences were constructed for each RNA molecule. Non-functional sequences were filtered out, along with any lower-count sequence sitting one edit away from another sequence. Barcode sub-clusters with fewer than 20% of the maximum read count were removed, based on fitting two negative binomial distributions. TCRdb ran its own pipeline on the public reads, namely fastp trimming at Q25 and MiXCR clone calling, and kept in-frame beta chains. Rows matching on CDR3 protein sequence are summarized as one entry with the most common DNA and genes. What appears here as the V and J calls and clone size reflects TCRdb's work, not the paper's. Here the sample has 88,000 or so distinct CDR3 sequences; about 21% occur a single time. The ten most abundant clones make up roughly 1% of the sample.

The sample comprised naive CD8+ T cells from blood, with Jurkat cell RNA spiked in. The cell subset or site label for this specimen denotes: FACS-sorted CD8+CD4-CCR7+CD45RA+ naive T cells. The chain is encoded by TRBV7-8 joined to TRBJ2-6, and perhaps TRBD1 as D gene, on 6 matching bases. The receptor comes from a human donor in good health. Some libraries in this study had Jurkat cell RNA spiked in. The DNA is TGTGCCAGCAGCTTAGTCGGAGGACAGAGATCTGGGGCCAACGTCCTGACTTTC. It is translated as CASSLVGGQRSGANVLTF.